This T cell receptor beta chain stems from a study of blood T cells in healthy people across ages. Study-wide results and limits: Age brought a roughly linear fall in TCR beta diversity measured per million T cells.

With respect to this clonotype: The antigen is undetermined.

A second PCR of 7 to 11 cycles used a sample-barcoded 5' primer and a J-beta primer mix. The template-switch adaptor was a 5' adaptor with 12 random nucleotides. It tagged each cDNA molecule. In TCRdb, the 5' RACE reads were re-called with MiXCR into one record per CDR3 protein. The sample includes approximately 760,000 distinct CDR3 sequences, approximately 25% of them seen just once. The V gene's germline CDR1 is MGHRA and CDR2 YSYEKL. This CDR3 has 18 amino acids. V was clipped by 4 bases and J by 0 bases; unmatched bases: 5. The data were also submitted as part of a second study, on T cells of mothers and their children. From that report: Every microgram of extracted RNA entered cDNA synthesis, around 1.6 ug per 15 ul. The authors found no persistent microchimeric T cell clones.

Sequencing was carried out using blood. The source of this sequence is a boy between 10 and 17 years old in good health. V usage is TRBV4-1 and J usage is TRBJ2-4; 14 bases are shared with TRBD2. The CDR3 region is CASSLGLAGGQAKNIQYF. The CDR3 DNA follows: TGCGCCAGCAGCCTCGGACTAGCGGGAGGCCAAGCCAAAAACATTCAGTACTTC.